These 29 T cell receptor beta chains came from one sample sequenced in a study of shared clonotypes between healthy human individuals. The data were produced by immunoSEQ multiplex PCR, yet TCRdb's version contains in-frame clones alone and is incomplete. The sample has 450,000 or so clones, about 74% seen once. The sample was PBMCs. The receptors were gathered from a woman in her thirties or forties in good health. Some clones in this sample may be carry-over from other donors' samples.

The chain couples TRBV30 to TRBJ2-7; D is perhaps TRBD2 (5 bases). CDR1 is GTSNPN, CDR2 SVGIG, per germline (reference sequence). The CDR3 extends over 16 amino acids. V was pared by 3 bases and J by 0 bases, with 18 bases between. CDR3 region: CAWSPGPGAVSYEQYF. In nucleotides, the CDR3 is TGTGCCTGGAGCCCTGGACCCGGAGCGGTCTCCTACGAGCAGTACTTC. Drawing the rest from reference TRBV30 and TRBJ2-7, the complete variable domain is SQTIHQWPATLVQPVGSPLSLECTVEGTSNPNLYWYRQAAGRGLQLLFYSVGIGQISSEVPQNLSASRPQDRQFILSSKKLLLSDSGFYLCAWSPGPGAVSYEQYFGPGTRLTVT.

The rearrangement links TRBV13 to TRBJ1-1; no reliable D call. Per germline, CDR1 PRHDT and CDR2 FYEKMQ (reference sequence). Between the trimmed V and J ends, which lost 5 bases and 4 bases, there was a span of 8 bases. This CDR3 has 12 amino acids. CDR3 residues: CASSRRATEAFF. CDR3 DNA: TGTGCCAGCAGCAGGAGGGCCACTGAAGCTTTCTTT.

This clone was counted many times. The chain employs TRBV6-4 and TRBJ2-7, with 9 bases fitting TRBD2. The V and J ends lost 8 bases and 3 bases, in that order; junction bases with no gene match: 8. This CDR3 has 14 residues. The germline V gene encodes CDR1 MRHNA and CDR2 SNTAGT. This CDR3 is CASSISAGGYEQYF. CDR3 DNA sequence: TGTGCCAGCTCTATTTCAGCGGGAGGCTACGAGCAGTACTTC.

The chain carries TRBV7-9 and TRBJ2-7, with D perhaps TRBD1 (6 bases). Germline-derived CDR1 and CDR2 are SEHNR and FQNEAQ (reference sequence). V lost 5 bases, J lost 6 bases, and 14 bases lay in between. The CDR3 is 13 amino acids. CDR3 coding DNA: TGTGCCAGCAGCCCTACAGGGCCTCGCGAGCAGTACTTC. Its translation is CASSPTGPREQYF. The full variable domain, with the rest looked up from reference TRBV7-9 and TRBJ2-7, is DTGVSQNPRHKITKRGQNVTFRCDPISEHNRLYWYRQTLGQGPEFLTYFQNEAQLEKSRLLSDRFSAERPKGSFSTLEIQRTEQGDSAMYLCASSPTGPREQYFGPGTRLTVT.

V usage is TRBV18 and J usage is TRBJ2-1; TRBD2 matches 13 bases. Germline V CDR1 and CDR2: KGHSH, LQKENI. The CDR3 has 15 residues. The V gene end was trimmed by 4 bases and the J gene end by 5 bases; junction bases not matched to a gene: 2. The CDR3 here is CASSQTSGRHNEQFF. In nucleotides, the CDR3 is TGTGCCAGCTCACAGACTAGCGGGAGGCACAATGAGCAGTTCTTC.

This clone was observed once. V usage is TRBV30 and J usage is TRBJ2-7; TRBD1 or TRBD2 may be the D gene (5 bases each). Between the trimmed V and J ends, which lost 5 bases and 1 base, there was a span of 15 bases. Germline V gene sequence: CDR1 GTSNPN, CDR2 SVGIG (reference sequence). The CDR3 length is 14 residues. The CDR3 region is CAWDRGRISYEQYF. Written as DNA, the CDR3 is TGTGCCTGGGATCGGGGCAGAATATCCTACGAGCAGTACTTC.

CDR3 nucleotide sequence: TGTGCCAGCAGTCCACGAGGGGACTACGAGCAGTACTTC. Protein sequence: CASSPRGDYEQYF. This chain links TRBV6-1 with TRBJ2-7; D tentatively fits TRBD1 or TRBD2 (5 bases each). The CDR3 contains 13 residues. V was pared by 5 bases and J by 3 bases, with 11 bases between. In germline, CDR1 is MNHNS, CDR2 SASEGT.

This clone came up a few times. A far larger clone is one nucleotide away, so this likely arose from a read error. The CDR3 sequence is CACSVSGRRDEQFF. The CDR3 DNA is TGTGCCTGCAGCGTGAGCGGGAGGAGGGATGAGCAGTTCTTC. The V call is TRBV9, the J call TRBJ2-1; 9 bases match TRBD2. Per germline, CDR1 SGDLS and CDR2 YYNGEE. The CDR3 contains 14 residues.

V usage is TRBV28 and J usage is TRBJ2-1; 10 bases match TRBD2. The germline V gene has CDR1 MDHEN and CDR2 SYDVKM. Trimming removed 11 bases from V and 7 bases from J; junction bases left unmatched: 11. CDR3 length equals 14 residues. The CDR3 DNA sequence: TGTGCCGTCACAGGGCTAGCGGGAGTTAATGAGCAGTTCTTC. Translating it yields CAVTGLAGVNEQFF.

The chain recombines TRBV7-8 with TRBJ2-3; 8 bases agree with TRBD2. Trimming at V came to 3 bases and at J to 4 bases, leaving 3 bases not matched to a gene. CDR3 size: 14 residues. The germline V gene encodes CDR1 SGHVS and CDR2 FQNEAQ. The CDR3 protein is CASSFRTSPDTQYF. The CDR3 region has the DNA TGTGCCAGCAGCTTCCGGACTAGCCCAGATACGCAGTATTTT.

Concerning this clone: It differs at one base from a far larger clone, so likely a read error. The J gene is TRBJ2-7, the V gene TRBV18, with D possibly being TRBD2 (6 bases). CDR3 length: 16 residues. Germline CDR1 and CDR2: KGHSH and LQKENI. The CDR3 sequence: CAGSPIGSGSGWEQYF. The DNA for the CDR3 is TGTGCCGGCTCACCGATCGGTAGCGGCTCAGGGTGGGAGCAGTACTTC.

This clone occurred a few times. The sample holds other DNA sequences that translate to the same CDR3. The chain employs TRBV5-1 and TRBJ1-5; D ambiguous. With 0 bases removed from V and 5 bases from J, the gap between germline ends came to 6 bases. This CDR3 is built from 13 residues. Germline CDR1 and CDR2: SGHRS and YFSETQ. CDR3 residues: CASSLGGDQPQHF. In DNA, the CDR3 is TGCGCCAGCAGCTTGGGGGGTGATCAGCCCCAGCATTTT.

The count of this clone is one. Germline and junction disagree at one end, which may indicate a read error. The chain employs TRBV10-3 and TRBJ2-1; 9 positions match TRBD1. The CDR3 has 12 residues. Germline V gene sequence: CDR1 ENHRY, CDR2 SYGVKD. Here the CDR3 reads CAISRPGQGVVF. CDR3 nucleotide sequence: TGTGCCATCAGTCGTCCGGGACAGGGAGTAGTCTTC.

The chain links TRBV11-2 to TRBJ2-7; tentatively, D is TRBD1 (6 bases). Germline CDR1 is SGHAT and CDR2 is FQNNGV. The CDR3 loop spans 14 amino acids. Trimming shortened V by 3 bases and J by 0 bases, and 9 bases separated the two germline ends. CDR3 protein: CASSLMGASYEQYF. Written as DNA, the CDR3 is TGTGCCAGCAGCTTGATGGGGGCCTCCTACGAGCAGTACTTC.

This chain joins TRBV25-1 and TRBJ2-5; D perhaps matches TRBD2 (6 bases). Germline V lookup: CDR1 MGHDK, CDR2 SYGVNS. Trimming took off 2 bases at V and 1 base at J, with 11 bases between the two ends. CDR3 size: 15 residues. The CDR3 reads CASSEAGTPQETQYF. DNA for the CDR3: TGTGCCAGCAGTGAAGCCGGGACTCCCCAAGAGACCCAGTACTTC. The entire variable domain, with the rest obtained from reference TRBV25-1 and TRBJ2-5, is as follows: EADIYQTPRYLVIGTGKKITLECSQTMGHDKMYWYQQDPGMELHLIHYSYGVNSTEKGDLSSESTVSRIRTEHFPLTLESARPSHTSQYLCASSEAGTPQETQYFGPGTRLLVL.

The chain combines TRBV19 with TRBJ2-6; D unresolved. The germline gives CDR1 LNHDA, CDR2 SQIVND (reference sequence). The CDR3 runs 13 residues. V was clipped by 6 bases and J by 0 bases, with 3 bases between them. As DNA, the CDR3 is TGTGCCAGTAGGGGCTCTGGGGCCAACGTCCTGACTTTC. This gives the protein CASRGSGANVLTF. The full variable domain, its missing parts supplied by reference TRBV19 and TRBJ2-6, is DGGITQSPKYLFRKEGQNVTLSCEQNLNHDAMYWYRQDPGQGLRLIYYSQIVNDFQKGDIAEGYSVSREKKESFPLTVTSAQKNPTAFYLCASRGSGANVLTFGAGSRLTVL.

This clone was observed once. This sequence joins TRBV27 and TRBJ1-3, with D uncertain. CDR1 and CDR2 from the germline V gene are MNHEY and SMNVEV (reference sequence). The CDR3 runs 14 residues. The V gene lost 2 bases and the J gene lost 7 bases, with 12 bases spanning the gap. This CDR3 is CASSLGGRGNTIYF. As DNA, the CDR3 is TGTGCCAGCAGTTTAGGTGGGCGGGGTAACACCATATATTTT.

The V gene is TRBV28, the J gene TRBJ2-7; 8 bases match TRBD1. This CDR3 is 15 amino acids long. The J segment lost 1 base and the V segment lost 6 bases, leaving 8 bases of the junction unmatched. CDR1 is MDHEN and CDR2 is SYDVKM in the germline V gene. The CDR3 DNA reads as TGTGCCAGCAGAACGACAGGGGTTTGGTCCTACGAGCAGTACTTC. Encoded protein: CASRTTGVWSYEQYF.

Ten or more counts support this clone. Other DNA sequences from this sample encode an identical CDR3 as well. CDR3 sequence reads: CSVPSRQSANEQFF. CDR3 nucleotide sequence: TGCAGCGTACCCTCGAGGCAATCCGCTAATGAGCAGTTCTTC. The chain joins TRBV29-1 to TRBJ2-1; D remains ambiguous. Trimming left V 6 bases short and J 7 bases short, with 19 bases between. The length of the CDR3 is 14 residues. CDR1 is SQVTM and CDR2 is ANQGSEA in the germline V gene.

CDR3 nucleotide sequence: TGTGCCAGCAGCCAAGAGGGCGGTCGCAGGGGCTATGGCTACACCTTC. Translating gives CASSQEGGRRGYGYTF. J is TRBJ1-2 and V is TRBV7-2; weak D call: TRBD1 (6 bases). Germline CDR1 is SGHTA and CDR2 is FQGNSA. The CDR3 has 16 residues. The V and J ends lost 5 bases and 4 bases respectively, with 20 bases between them.

DNA for the CDR3: TGTGCCAGCAATTGGGCGGGAGTTGTTAATGAGCAGTTCTTC. This encodes CASNWAGVVNEQFF. The chain joins TRBV27 to TRBJ2-1; 7 positions match TRBD2. Germline V lookup: CDR1 MNHEY, CDR2 SMNVEV (reference sequence). The CDR3 spans 14 residues. V dropped 7 bases and J dropped 7; count of bases not matched to a gene: 10.

This clone has more than one count but fewer than ten. The CDR3 spells CASSSPDYRGKQFF. The CDR3 DNA reads as TGTGCCAGCAGTTCCCCTGATTACCGGGGAAAGCAGTTCTTC. The chain carries TRBV27 and TRBJ2-1, with D possibly being TRBD2 (5 bases). The germline V gene has CDR1 MNHEY and CDR2 SMNVEV (reference sequence). The length of the CDR3 is 14 residues. V gave up 4 bases and J gave up 11 bases, with 18 bases separating them.

J is TRBJ2-1 and V is TRBV9, with a weak D call TRBD2 (5 bases). V was pared by 0 bases and J by 7 bases, with 17 bases between. The CDR3 sequence is 16 residues long. The V gene's germline CDR1 is SGDLS and CDR2 YYNGEE. CDR3 sequence: CASSVGGGLPSNEQFF. DNA for the CDR3: TGTGCCAGCAGCGTAGGCGGCGGGCTCCCTTCAAATGAGCAGTTCTTC.

The gene calls are TRBV19 and TRBJ1-5; 9 bases agree with TRBD1. The CDR3 sequence is 17 residues long. Germline assignment: CDR1 LNHDA and CDR2 SQIVND (reference sequence). V was pared by 5 bases and J by 3 bases, with 11 bases of the junction left unmatched. DNA for the CDR3: TGTGCCAGTAGTGACCGTTGGGACAGGGTTTCCAATCAGCCCCAGCATTTT. This encodes CASSDRWDRVSNQPQHF.

This chain joins TRBV7-2 and TRBJ2-7, with 10 positions matching TRBD2. Germline CDR1 is SGHTA and CDR2 is FQGNSA. J was trimmed by 7 bases and V by 5 bases; bases with no gene match: 8. CDR3 length: 14 residues. CDR3 sequence reads: CASSPLLAGVEQYF. CDR3 DNA sequence: TGTGCCAGCAGCCCTCTGCTAGCGGGAGTTGAGCAGTACTTC.

The genes are TRBV2 and TRBJ1-5; possibly TRBD1 for D (6 bases). Trimming took off 7 bases at V and 1 base at J, with 14 bases between the two ends. The CDR3 loop spans 15 amino acids. From germline, CDR1 is SNHLY and CDR2 FYNNEI. CDR3 loop: CASMQGSVSNQPQHF. CDR3 DNA sequence: TGTGCCAGCATGCAGGGGTCTGTAAGCAATCAGCCCCAGCATTTT. Full variable domain (rest looked up from reference TRBV2 and TRBJ1-5): EPEVTQTPSHQVTQMGQEVILRCVPISNHLYFYWYRQILGQKVEFLVSFYNNEISEKSEIFDDQFSVERPDGSNFTLKIRSTKLEDSAMYFCASMQGSVSNQPQHFGDGTRLSIL.

The V call is TRBV7-9, the J call TRBJ2-5; TRBD1 is a possible D gene (5 bases). Germline CDR1 SEHNR, CDR2 FQNEAQ (reference sequence). The V end lost 3 bases, the J end lost 5 bases, and 10 bases lay between the germline ends. This CDR3 has 13 amino acids. The CDR3 region is CASSFSGMETQYF. The CDR3 DNA reads as TGTGCCAGCAGCTTCTCAGGGATGGAGACCCAGTACTTC.

The chain has TRBV18 and TRBJ2-1; D is uncertain. CDR1 and CDR2 (germline): KGHSH, LQKENI. The CDR3 is 16 amino acids. The V gene lost 4 bases and the J gene lost 2 bases, with 15 bases spanning the gap. In nucleotides, the CDR3 is TGTGCCAGCTCACAACTATCCAACCGCCCCTACAATGAGCAGTTCTTC. Its protein product is CASSQLSNRPYNEQFF.

This clone came up a few times. V and J are TRBV7-2 and TRBJ2-1, with 7 positions matching TRBD2. CDR1 is SGHTA, CDR2 FQGNSA, per germline. V dropped 1 base and J dropped 9; count of bases not matched to a gene: 6. The CDR3 is made up of 14 amino acids. The CDR3 region has the DNA TGTGCCAGCAGCTTAGTGGCTAGCGGAAGTGAGCAGTTCTTC. Protein sequence: CASSLVASGSEQFF.